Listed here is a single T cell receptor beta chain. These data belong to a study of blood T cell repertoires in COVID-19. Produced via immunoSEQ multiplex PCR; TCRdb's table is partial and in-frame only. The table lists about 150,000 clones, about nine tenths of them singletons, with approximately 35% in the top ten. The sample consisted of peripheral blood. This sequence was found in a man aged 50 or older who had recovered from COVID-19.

CDR3 sequence (DNA): TGCGCCAGCAGCTTGGACAGGGGGAACTACGAGCAGTACTTC. This codes for CASSLDRGNYEQYF. The chain has TRBV5-1 and TRBJ2-7; 8 positions match TRBD1. The CDR3 has 14 residues. Losses at the gene ends were 0 bases for V and 3 bases for J; bases not matched to a gene: 2. The germline CDR1 and CDR2 sequences are SGHRS and YFSETQ.